This T cell receptor (beta chain) derives from a study of T-cell reconstitution after alpha-beta-depleted transplantation in children. Molecular barcoding with unique molecular identifiers was used for the TCRbeta library. TCRdb reanalysed the PCR reads using MiXCR and keeps one entry per CDR3 protein. The sample lists around 440,000 distinct CDR3 sequences; 8% to 11% were seen once. General study results and limits: Expanded graft clones numbering several hundred reportedly gave rise to alpha-beta T cells about two months after transplant.

V shed 0 bases and J shed 1 base, with 10 bases lying between them. The CDR3 is 15 amino acids. The germline V gene has CDR1 SGHDT and CDR2 YYEEEE. This clonotype showed up many times. The antigen remains undetermined. Material: PBMCs, obtained before TCRalphabeta/CD19-depleted stem cell transplant. The chain links TRBV5-6 to TRBJ1-1; D is uncertain. The source of this sequence is a child aged 2-15 years with inherited bone marrow failure, due to receive a stem cell transplant. The CDR3 is CASSLGPQRNTEAFF. CDR3 nucleotide sequence: TGTGCCAGCAGCTTGGGGCCCCAGAGGAACACTGAAGCTTTCTTT.